This TCR beta chain was retrieved from a study of blood T cell repertoires in COVID-19. Overall study context: From T cells, B-cell-depleted T cells, or PBMCs came the material, which was cDNA or gDNA.

Clones were read by immunoSEQ multiplex PCR, and TCRdb kept only the in-frame ones, dropping some. The table lists around 340,000 clones, around four fifths of them singletons. CDR1 SQVTM and CDR2 ANQGSEA come from the germline V gene. V was clipped by 4 bases and J by 5 bases, with 26 bases between them. The CDR3 contains 17 residues. The sequence derives from a man between 25 and 39 years old with active or convalescent COVID-19. The gene calls are TRBV29-1 and TRBJ1-1, with D hard to call. Sequencing was done on a sample of peripheral blood. CDR3 nucleotides: TGCAGCGTTGGAGGGAATGAATTTAAGCGTACTGGGACTGAAGCTTTCTTT. This sequence encodes CSVGGNEFKRTGTEAFF.